These 17 T cell receptor beta chains share one sample of origin, sequenced in a study of blood T cell repertoires in COVID-19. Repertoires were generated with immunoSEQ multiplex PCR, while TCRdb's copy carries only in-frame clones and drops some. The table has about 190,000 clones, approximately 84% seen once. The sample taken for sequencing was PBMCs or T cells enriched from blood (not recorded which). The receptors derive from a woman in her twenties or thirties who had recovered from COVID-19.

This rearrangement joins TRBV6-5 to TRBJ2-7; tentatively, D is TRBD2 (6 bases). The CDR3 runs 13 residues. Per germline, CDR1 MNHEY and CDR2 SVGAGI. Trimming stripped 6 bases from V and 1 base from J, with 10 bases between. The CDR3 reads CASRAGSSYEQYF. The CDR3 bases are TGTGCCAGCAGGGCGGGGTCTTCCTACGAGCAGTACTTC.

This clone showed up just once. The chain joins TRBV7-9 to TRBJ2-2; 7 nucleotides agree with TRBD1. The CDR3 is made up of 12 amino acids. Germline CDR1 and CDR2: SEHNR and FQNEAQ (reference sequence). V gave up 4 bases and J gave up 9 bases; unmatched junction bases: 2. The CDR3 bases are TGTGCCAGCAGCTCACAGGGGCGGGAGCTGTTTTTT. Amino acids: CASSSQGRELFF.

The V gene is TRBV11-3, the J gene TRBJ2-1; D may be TRBD1 (6 bases). Trimming shortened V by 5 bases and J by 10 bases, and 15 bases separated the two germline ends. Germline CDR1 SGHNT, CDR2 YENEEA. The CDR3 covers 13 residues. The CDR3 loop reads CASSRQVSAEQFF. In nucleotides, the CDR3 is TGTGCCAGCAGCCGACAGGTCTCGGCGGAGCAGTTCTTC.

The gene calls are TRBV19 and TRBJ2-1, with TRBD2 matching over 8 bases. V lost 7 bases and J lost 0; bases outside the gene matches: 5. Germline CDR1 reads LNHDA; CDR2 reads SQIVND (reference sequence). The CDR3 is 15 amino acids. The CDR3 sequence: CASTREGVSYNEQFF. DNA for the CDR3: TGTGCCAGTACCCGGGAGGGGGTCTCCTACAATGAGCAGTTCTTC.

V and J are TRBV7-9 and TRBJ1-3; D call uncertain. V dropped 5 bases and J dropped 0 bases, with 11 bases sitting between them. The germline V gene encodes CDR1 SEHNR and CDR2 FQNEAQ (reference sequence). This CDR3 has 15 residues. The CDR3 DNA reads as TGTGCCAGCAGCCAAGGACTGATCTCTGGAAACACCATATATTTT. Amino acid sequence: CASSQGLISGNTIYF.

The chain uses TRBV7-9 and TRBJ1-6; D gene ambiguous. The CDR3 contains 16 residues. CDR1 and CDR2 (germline): SEHNR, FQNEAQ (reference sequence). The germline V and J ends were trimmed by 5 bases and 9 bases, with 20 bases remaining between them. CDR3 bases: TGTGCCAGCAGCCAATTCGGGGTTGGTTTTTCTTCACCCCTCCACTTT. Its protein product is CASSQFGVGFSSPLHF.

The rearrangement links TRBV24-1 to TRBJ2-1; the match to TRBD1 covers 11 bases. Trimming took 3 bases from V and 6 from J; bases not matched to a gene: 9. The germline V gene encodes CDR1 KGHDR and CDR2 SFDVKD. There are 17 residues in the CDR3. The CDR3 here is CATSDPPGQGDGNEQFF. The CDR3 region has the DNA TGTGCCACCAGTGATCCCCCGGGACAGGGGGATGGCAATGAGCAGTTCTTC.

This clone occurred a few times. The rearrangement links TRBV6-5 to TRBJ2-3; the match to TRBD1 covers 11 bases. Germline CDR1 reads MNHEY; CDR2 reads SVGAGI. The CDR3 extends over 15 amino acids. V trimming: 7 bases; J trimming: 3 bases; junction bases outside the gene matches: 6. For the CDR3, the DNA is TGTGCCAGCACCCAAGGACAGGGGGCAACAGATACGCAGTATTTT. Protein product: CASTQGQGATDTQYF.

The V and J genes are TRBV9 and TRBJ2-1, with TRBD2 as a possible D gene (6 bases). Germline values: CDR1 SGDLS, CDR2 YYNGEE. The V end lost 0 bases, the J end lost 2 bases, and 9 bases lay between the germline ends. The CDR3 is 15 amino acids. CDR3 residues: CASSVGSGPYNEQFF. CDR3 DNA sequence: TGTGCCAGCAGCGTAGGGAGCGGGCCCTACAATGAGCAGTTCTTC.

This clone has only a few counts. The chain has TRBV25-1 and TRBJ2-1; TRBD1 matches at 10 bases. The CDR3 runs to 16 residues. V shed 1 base, J shed 1 base, and the junction held 1 base outside the gene matches. Germline V CDR1 and CDR2: MGHDK, SYGVNS. This CDR3 is CASSEWGQGSYNEQFF. The CDR3 DNA reads TGTGCCAGCAGTGAATGGGGACAGGGGTCCTACAATGAGCAGTTCTTC.

This clone has only one observation. The rearrangement uses TRBV5-1 and TRBJ1-1, with 8 bases matching TRBD1. The V gene's germline CDR1 is SGHRS and CDR2 YFSETQ. With 3 bases clipped from V and 3 bases from J, the junction kept 7 bases outside the gene matches. The CDR3 length is 15 residues. The CDR3, as DNA: TGCGCCAGCAGCTACCGGACAGGGTCGGACACTGAAGCTTTCTTT. This codes for CASSYRTGSDTEAFF.

This chain uses TRBV5-1 with TRBJ2-3; 10 bases align to TRBD1. The CDR3 extends over 17 amino acids. Germline V gene sequence: CDR1 SGHRS, CDR2 YFSETQ. The ends lost 4 bases at V and 8 bases at J; junction bases unmatched: 16. CDR3 DNA: TGCGCCAGCAGCACAGAACCGGGACAGGGGCCCCAGGGTACGCAGTATTTT. Protein sequence: CASSTEPGQGPQGTQYF.

V gene TRBV27 combines with J gene TRBJ2-2; TRBD1 aligns across 9 bases. CDR1 and CDR2 (germline): MNHEY, SMNVEV (reference sequence). The CDR3 is 16 residues long. V gave up 6 bases and J gave up 3 bases; unmatched junction bases: 8. CDR3 amino acids: CASSSGTGLDTGELFF. The CDR3 region has the DNA TGTGCCAGCAGCTCCGGGACAGGGTTAGACACCGGGGAGCTGTTTTTT.

The genes are TRBV5-1 and TRBJ1-1; D possibly corresponds to TRBD1 (6 bases). This CDR3 comprises 13 residues. Germline assignment: CDR1 SGHRS and CDR2 YFSETQ. V lost 3 bases to trimming and J lost 5 bases, with 11 bases between them. CDR3 DNA sequence: TGCGCCAGCAGCTCAGTAGGGGGTACTGAAGCTTTCTTT. Its protein product is CASSSVGGTEAFF.

The gene calls are TRBV28 and TRBJ2-3, with 13 bases aligning to TRBD2. CDR3 length equals 14 residues. CDR1 is MDHEN, CDR2 SYDVKM, per germline. The V and J ends lost 5 bases and 8 bases, in that order; junction bases with no gene match: 4. DNA for the CDR3: TGTGCCAGCAGTGAAACTAGCGGGGGGGGTACGCAGTATTTT. Translation: CASSETSGGGTQYF.

The CDR3 DNA reads TGTGCCAGCGGAGGGGGCGTTGGCTACACCTTC. Protein: CASGGGVGYTF. The V gene is TRBV2, the J gene TRBJ1-2; 7 nucleotides agree with TRBD1. Looked up from germline, CDR1 is SNHLY and CDR2 is FYNNEI. The length of the CDR3 is 11 residues. Trimming cost V 8 bases and J 7 bases; bases outside gene matches: 4.

The chain has TRBV5-1 and TRBJ2-7; 13 nucleotides agree with TRBD2. Germline V lookup: CDR1 SGHRS, CDR2 YFSETQ. The CDR3 has 18 residues. The V segment lost 0 bases and the J segment 5 bases; nucleotides outside the gene matches: 11. The CDR3 spells CASSLERLAGGGLDEQYF. The CDR3 region has the DNA TGCGCCAGCAGCTTGGAACGACTAGCGGGGGGTGGACTGGACGAGCAGTACTTC.